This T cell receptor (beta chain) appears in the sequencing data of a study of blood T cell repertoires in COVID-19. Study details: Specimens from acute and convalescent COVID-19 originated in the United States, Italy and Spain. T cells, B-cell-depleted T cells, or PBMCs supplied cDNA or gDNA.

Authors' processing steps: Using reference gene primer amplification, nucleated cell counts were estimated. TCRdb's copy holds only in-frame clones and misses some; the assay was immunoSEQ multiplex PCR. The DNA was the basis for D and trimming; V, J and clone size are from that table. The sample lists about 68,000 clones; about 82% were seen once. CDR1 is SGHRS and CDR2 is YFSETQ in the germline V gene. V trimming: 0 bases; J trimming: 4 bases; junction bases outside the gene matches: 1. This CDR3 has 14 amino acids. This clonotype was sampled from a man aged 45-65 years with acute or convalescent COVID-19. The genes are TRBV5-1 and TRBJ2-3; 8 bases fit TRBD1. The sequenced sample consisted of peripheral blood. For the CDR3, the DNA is TGCGCCAGCAGCTTGGGACAGGGGCCAGATACGCAGTATTTT. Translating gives CASSLGQGPDTQYF. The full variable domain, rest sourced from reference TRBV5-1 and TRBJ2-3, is KAGVTQTPRYLIKTRGQQVTLSCSPISGHRSVSWYQQTPGQGLQFLFEYFSETQRNKGNFPGRFSGRQFSNSRSEMNVSTLELGDSALYLCASSLGQGPDTQYFGPGTRLTVL.